The 17 T cell receptor beta chains below all came from one sample that was sequenced in a study of T cells in localized non-small cell lung cancer. Clones were sequenced by immunoSEQ multiplex PCR, and TCRdb holds only the in-frame ones, with some missing. The sample includes over a thousand clones, over 35% of them seen just once. This specimen was lung tumor tissue, taken before any cancer treatment. The source is a woman aged 40-75 years with stage I squamous cell lung carcinoma.

The V call is TRBV11-3, the J call TRBJ1-1, with D possibly being TRBD1 (5 bases). This CDR3 spans 14 amino acids. V lost 3 bases, J lost 1 base, and 9 bases lay in between. Germline CDR1 is SGHNT and CDR2 is YENEEA. Written as DNA, the CDR3 is TGTGCCAGCAGCTTGGCCGGGGGGAACACTGAAGCTTTCTTT. It encodes CASSLAGGNTEAFF.

CDR3 sequence reads: CASSPGQGLNSPLHF. CDR3 DNA: TGTGCCAGCAGCCCGGGACAGGGATTGAATTCACCCCTCCACTTT. This chain uses TRBV28 with TRBJ1-6; TRBD1 agrees at 9 bases. This CDR3 is built from 15 residues. Germline CDR1 MDHEN, CDR2 SYDVKM. Trimming removed 6 bases from V and 7 bases from J; junction bases left unmatched: 7.

CDR3 region: CASSLAGTESMNTEAFF. The DNA for the CDR3 is TGCGCCAGCAGCTTGGCCGGGACAGAGAGCATGAACACTGAAGCTTTCTTT. The rearrangement joins TRBV5-1 to TRBJ1-1; TRBD1 aligns across 7 bases. J was trimmed by 0 bases and V by 0 bases; bases with no gene match: 8. This CDR3 region has 17 residues. The V gene's germline CDR1 is SGHRS and CDR2 YFSETQ.

Here the CDR3 DNA reads TGTGCCAGCTCACCAATCACGCGATTTGAAGCTTTCTTT. Its translation: CASSPITRFEAFF. This sequence joins TRBV18 and TRBJ1-1; D is uncertain. With 2 bases removed from V and 7 bases from J, the gap between germline ends came to 11 bases. The germline V gene encodes CDR1 KGHSH and CDR2 LQKENI. This CDR3 comprises 13 residues.

The V call is TRBV6-8, the J call TRBJ2-1; D uncertain. V lost 5 bases, J lost 2 bases, and 7 bases lay in between. CDR1 is MNHGY, CDR2 SAAAGT, per germline. This CDR3 contains 13 residues. The CDR3 DNA reads TGTGCCAGCAGTGACATAGCCTACAATGAGCAGTTCTTC. This sequence encodes CASSDIAYNEQFF.

The J gene is TRBJ2-2, the V gene TRBV29-1, with 11 positions matching TRBD1. Looked up from germline, CDR1 is SQVTM and CDR2 is ANQGSEA. V was pared by 4 bases and J by 5 bases, with 3 bases of the junction left unmatched. CDR3 length: 14 amino acids. The CDR3 nucleotides read TGCAGCGTTGCCCGGGACAGGGGGACCGGGGAGCTGTTTTTT. Its protein is CSVARDRGTGELFF.

This clone came up a few times. J is TRBJ2-7 and V is TRBV27; 9 nucleotides line up with TRBD1. This CDR3 spans 17 amino acids. V was clipped by 5 bases and J by 2 bases; unmatched bases: 13. The V gene's germline CDR1 is MNHEY and CDR2 SMNVEV (reference sequence). CDR3 in DNA: TGTGCCAGCAGTACTCGGACCGGGACAGGGTTCCCCTACGAGCAGTACTTC. It translates to CASSTRTGTGFPYEQYF.

V and J are TRBV30 and TRBJ1-2, with D hard to call. Looked up from germline, CDR1 is GTSNPN and CDR2 is SVGIG (reference sequence). The germline V and J ends were trimmed by 5 bases and 4 bases, with 14 bases remaining between them. CDR3 size: 13 residues. The CDR3, as DNA: TGTGCCTGGGACCCAAGTGGAACCTATGGCTACACCTTC. As protein: CAWDPSGTYGYTF. The variable domain in full, with the rest retrieved from reference TRBV30 and TRBJ1-2, is SQTIHQWPATLVQPVGSPLSLECTVEGTSNPNLYWYRQAAGRGLQLLFYSVGIGQISSEVPQNLSASRPQDRQFILSSKKLLLSDSGFYLCAWDPSGTYGYTFGSGTRLTVV.

The J gene is TRBJ2-2, the V gene TRBV19; the match to TRBD1 covers 7 bases. The CDR3 runs 15 residues. Unmatched junction bases numbered 5, after V lost 6 bases and J lost 1 base. Germline loops: CDR1 LNHDA, CDR2 SQIVND (reference sequence). The CDR3 loop reads CASRLGQENTGELFF. In DNA form, the CDR3 reads TGTGCCAGTAGACTCGGACAGGAGAACACCGGGGAGCTGTTTTTT. The variable domain in full, completed from reference TRBV19 and TRBJ2-2, reads DGGITQSPKYLFRKEGQNVTLSCEQNLNHDAMYWYRQDPGQGLRLIYYSQIVNDFQKGDIAEGYSVSREKKESFPLTVTSAQKNPTAFYLCASRLGQENTGELFFGEGSRLTVL.

This chain uses TRBV19 with TRBJ1-4, with D uncertain. The CDR3 has 14 amino acids. Germline V gives CDR1 LNHDA, CDR2 SQIVND (reference sequence). Trimming removed 7 bases from V and 3 bases from J, with 12 bases in between. The CDR3 nucleotides read TGTGCCAGTAAAGGCGGGGTTGCTAATGAAAAACTGTTTTTT. Translation: CASKGGVANEKLFF. Variable domain in full (rest from reference TRBV19 and TRBJ1-4): DGGITQSPKYLFRKEGQNVTLSCEQNLNHDAMYWYRQDPGQGLRLIYYSQIVNDFQKGDIAEGYSVSREKKESFPLTVTSAQKNPTAFYLCASKGGVANEKLFFGSGTQLSVL.

CDR3 protein: CASSQDDRGNQPQHF. The CDR3 nucleotides read TGTGCCAGTAGCCAAGACGACAGGGGCAATCAGCCCCAGCATTTT. The rearrangement links TRBV19 to TRBJ1-5, with 7 bases aligning to TRBD1. CDR1 and CDR2 (germline): LNHDA, SQIVND (reference sequence). With 6 bases clipped from V and 2 bases from J, the junction kept 7 bases outside the gene matches. This CDR3 has 15 residues.

Judged by abundance, this clone is large (0.1 to 1%). The V gene is TRBV6-8, the J gene TRBJ2-5, with 7 bases fitting TRBD1. Germline CDR1 reads MNHGY; CDR2 reads SAAAGT. The CDR3 contains 13 residues. With 6 bases clipped from V and 1 base from J, the junction kept 2 bases outside the gene matches. Here the CDR3 DNA reads TGTGCCAGCAGCCGGGACAGCCAAGAGACCCAGTACTTC. It specifies CASSRDSQETQYF.

Within the sample, this clone is medium-sized (0.01 to 0.1%). J is TRBJ1-2 and V is TRBV9; the match to TRBD1 covers 7 bases. With 3 bases clipped from V and 6 bases from J, the junction kept 11 bases outside the gene matches. The CDR3 has 15 amino acids. CDR1 and CDR2 (germline): SGDLS, YYNGEE. The CDR3 sequence: CASSEGATGKNGYTF. Here the CDR3 DNA reads TGTGCCAGCAGCGAAGGAGCGACAGGGAAGAATGGCTACACCTTC.

V and J are TRBV12-5 and TRBJ1-1; no clear D. V was shortened by 6 bases and J by 8 bases, with 28 bases between the two germline ends. CDR1 is LGHNT, CDR2 FRNRAP, per germline. CDR3 length: 17 amino acids. CDR3 region: CASGRSQSSRALTEAFF. The CDR3 DNA sequence: TGTGCTAGTGGCCGATCCCAATCCTCAAGAGCGCTCACAGAAGCTTTCTTT.

The chain employs TRBV28 and TRBJ1-5, with TRBD1 identical over 7 bases. The CDR3 runs to 13 residues. V lost 6 bases to trimming and J lost 7 bases; unmatched junction nucleotides: 6. Germline V gene lookup returns CDR1 MDHEN and CDR2 SYDVKM. CDR3 sequence (DNA): TGTGCCAGCAGGGAGGGGGCAGGGCAGCCCCAGCATTTT. Its protein is CASREGAGQPQHF.

CDR3 residues: CAWSRDRGDPLHF. CDR3 sequence (DNA): TGTGCCTGGAGTCGGGACAGGGGGGACCCCCTCCACTTT. The chain links TRBV30 to TRBJ1-6; 11 nucleotides line up with TRBD1. With 2 bases clipped from V and 13 bases from J, the junction kept 4 bases outside the gene matches. This CDR3 region has 13 residues. Germline V gene sequence: CDR1 GTSNPN, CDR2 SVGIG (reference sequence).

Judged by abundance, this clone is medium-sized. One end of the junction varies from germline; a read error may be responsible. The rearrangement uses TRBV11-3 and TRBJ2-6; 12 bases line up with TRBD1. The CDR3 runs to 18 residues. The germline gives CDR1 SGHNT, CDR2 YENEEA. CDR3: CASSPGTGGLTGANVLTF. DNA of the CDR3: TGTGCTAGCAGCCCCGGGACAGGGGGCCTGACTGGGGCCAACGTCCTGACTTTC.